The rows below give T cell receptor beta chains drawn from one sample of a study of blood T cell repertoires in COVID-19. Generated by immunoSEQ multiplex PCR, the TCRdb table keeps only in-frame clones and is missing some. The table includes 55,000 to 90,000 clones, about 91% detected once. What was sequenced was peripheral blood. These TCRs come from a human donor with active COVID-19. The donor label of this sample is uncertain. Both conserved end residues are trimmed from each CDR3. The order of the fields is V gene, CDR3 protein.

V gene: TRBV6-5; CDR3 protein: ASSYSDSIYGYT
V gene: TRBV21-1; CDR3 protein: ASTKPPGNTGELF
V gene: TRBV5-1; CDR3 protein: ASRRTGDTDTQY
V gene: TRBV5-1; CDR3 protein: ASSPRRGGVYEQY
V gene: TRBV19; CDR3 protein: ASSMSGGPDTQY
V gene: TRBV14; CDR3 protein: ASSPLAGAYNEQF
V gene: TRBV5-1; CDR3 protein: ASSSGLDPRASEKLF
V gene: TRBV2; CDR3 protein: ASSEVVSRED
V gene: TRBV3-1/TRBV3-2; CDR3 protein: ASSQELARVNEQF
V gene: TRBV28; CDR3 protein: ASSYPTTDHNEQF
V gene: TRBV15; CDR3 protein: ATSRDVLSLGGSNYGYT
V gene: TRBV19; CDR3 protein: ASTDAESSYNEQF
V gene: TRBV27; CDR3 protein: ASSLSTVGYGYT
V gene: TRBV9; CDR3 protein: ASSESDSNKNTDTQY